This record looks at one T cell receptor (beta chain) sequence and its context. Its target is not known. CDR3 length: 14 residues. Germline lookup yields CDR1 SGHVS and CDR2 FQNEAQ. The V gene lost 5 bases and the J gene lost 2 bases, with 12 bases spanning the gap. CD4+ T cells from unexposed donors were obtained before the COVID-19 pandemic (2011-2018). The cells were cultured for about ten days before CD4+ T cells were isolated. This record comes from a study of CD4 T cells in relation to SARS-CoV-2 and coronaviruses. Study observations and caveats: SARS-CoV-2-driven expansion was significantly weaker in crossreactive than monoreactive clones.

Here immunoSEQ multiplex PCR was the method, and the copy in TCRdb shows in-frame clones only, minus some. The repertoire holds approximately 20,000 clones, with over 65% as singletons. This sequence joins TRBV7-8 and TRBJ2-5; TRBD1 is a possible D gene (6 bases). Material for sequencing was CD4+ T cells from PBMCs, cultured in vitro. This clonotype originated in a human donor in good health. The CDR3 loop is CASSRTEIQETQYF. DNA of the CDR3: TGTGCCAGCAGCCGGACAGAGATACAAGAGACCCAGTACTTC.